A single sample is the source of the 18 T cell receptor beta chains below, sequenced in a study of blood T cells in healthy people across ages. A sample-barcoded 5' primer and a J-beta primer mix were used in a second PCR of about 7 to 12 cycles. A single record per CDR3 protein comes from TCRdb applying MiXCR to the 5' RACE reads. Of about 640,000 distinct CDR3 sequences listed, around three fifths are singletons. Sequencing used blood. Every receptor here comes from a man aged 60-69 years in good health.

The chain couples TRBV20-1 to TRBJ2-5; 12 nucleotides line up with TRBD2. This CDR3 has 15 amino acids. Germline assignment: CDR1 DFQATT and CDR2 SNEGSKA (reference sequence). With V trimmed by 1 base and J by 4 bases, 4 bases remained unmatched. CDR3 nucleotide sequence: TGCAGTGCTAGAGCTAGCGGGGGGGCCCCAGAGACCCAGTACTTC. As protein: CSARASGGAPETQYF.

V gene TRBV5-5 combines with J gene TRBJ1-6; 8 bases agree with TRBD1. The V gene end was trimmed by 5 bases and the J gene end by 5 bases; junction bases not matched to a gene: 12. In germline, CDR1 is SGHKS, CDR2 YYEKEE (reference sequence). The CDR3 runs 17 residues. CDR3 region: CASRSDRVGVDNSPLHF. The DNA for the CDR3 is TGTGCCAGCAGATCGGACAGGGTGGGGGTGGATAATTCACCCCTCCACTTT.

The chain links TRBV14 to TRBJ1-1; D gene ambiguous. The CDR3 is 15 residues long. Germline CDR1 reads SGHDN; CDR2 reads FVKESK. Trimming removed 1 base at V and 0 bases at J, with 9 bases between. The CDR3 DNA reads TGTGCCAGCAGCCAAGCTATGCAAATGAACACTGAAGCTTTCTTT. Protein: CASSQAMQMNTEAFF.

The CDR3 region is CASSPTLQGAGTEAFF. The CDR3 bases are TGTGCCAGCAGCCCCACTCTACAGGGGGCGGGCACTGAAGCTTTCTTT. V and J are TRBV5-4 and TRBJ1-1, with 9 bases that match TRBD1. Germline V gene lookup returns CDR1 SGHNT and CDR2 YYREEE (reference sequence). After removal of 4 bases from V and 4 bases from J, the junction contained 11 bases not matched to a gene. The CDR3 is 16 amino acids.

CDR3 DNA: TGTGCCAGCAGCTTATGGTCGGGTTATCGAACTAATGAAAAACTGTTTTTT. Its translation is CASSLWSGYRTNEKLFF. This chain uses TRBV7-9 with TRBJ1-4; no firm D call. The V end lost 2 bases, the J end lost 1 base, and 14 bases lay between the germline ends. Germline CDR1 and CDR2: SEHNR and FQNEAQ (reference sequence). CDR3 length: 17 residues.

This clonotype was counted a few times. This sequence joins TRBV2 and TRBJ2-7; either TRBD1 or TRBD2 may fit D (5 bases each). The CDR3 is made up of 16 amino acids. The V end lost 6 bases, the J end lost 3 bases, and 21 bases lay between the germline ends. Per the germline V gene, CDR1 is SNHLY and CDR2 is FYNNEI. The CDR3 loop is CASSARLGVYVYEQYF. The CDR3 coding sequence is TGTGCCAGCAGCGCCCGGCTGGGGGTCTACGTCTACGAGCAGTACTTC. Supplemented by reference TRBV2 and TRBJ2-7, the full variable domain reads EPEVTQTPSHQVTQMGQEVILRCVPISNHLYFYWYRQILGQKVEFLVSFYNNEISEKSEIFDDQFSVERPDGSNFTLKIRSTKLEDSAMYFCASSARLGVYVYEQYFGPGTRLTVT.

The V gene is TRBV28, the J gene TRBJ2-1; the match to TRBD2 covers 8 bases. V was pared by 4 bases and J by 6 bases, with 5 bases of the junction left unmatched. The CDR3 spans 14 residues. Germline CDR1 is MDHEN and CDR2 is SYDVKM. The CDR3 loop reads CASSSGTSRNEQFF. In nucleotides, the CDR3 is TGTGCCAGCAGTTCAGGGACTAGTCGCAATGAGCAGTTCTTC.

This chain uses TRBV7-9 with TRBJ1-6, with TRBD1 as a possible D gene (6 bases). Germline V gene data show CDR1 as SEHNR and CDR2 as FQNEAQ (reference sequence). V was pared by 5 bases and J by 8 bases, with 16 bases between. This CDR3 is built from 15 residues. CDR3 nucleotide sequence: TGTGCCAGCAGCCCCCAGGGGACTCGAGATTCACCCCTCCACTTT. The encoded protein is CASSPQGTRDSPLHF.

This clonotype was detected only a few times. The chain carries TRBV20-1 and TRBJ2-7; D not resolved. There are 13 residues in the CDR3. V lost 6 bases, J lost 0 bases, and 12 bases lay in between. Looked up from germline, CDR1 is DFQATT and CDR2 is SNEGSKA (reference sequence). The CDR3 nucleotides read TGCAGTGCGCAGGACGTCAGCTCCTACGAGCAGTACTTC. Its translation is CSAQDVSSYEQYF.

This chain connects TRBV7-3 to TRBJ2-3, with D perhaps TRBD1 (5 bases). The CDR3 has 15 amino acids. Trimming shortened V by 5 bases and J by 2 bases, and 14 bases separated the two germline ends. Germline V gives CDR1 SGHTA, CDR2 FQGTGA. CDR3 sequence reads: CASSPWGQSTDTQYF. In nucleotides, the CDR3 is TGTGCCAGCAGCCCGTGGGGCCAATCCACAGATACGCAGTATTTT.

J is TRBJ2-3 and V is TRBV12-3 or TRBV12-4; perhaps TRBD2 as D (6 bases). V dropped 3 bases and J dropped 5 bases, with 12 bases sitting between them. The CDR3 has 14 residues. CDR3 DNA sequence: TGTGCCAGCAGTTTTGGGTCCGGGAGAGATACGCAGTATTTT. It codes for CASSFGSGRDTQYF.

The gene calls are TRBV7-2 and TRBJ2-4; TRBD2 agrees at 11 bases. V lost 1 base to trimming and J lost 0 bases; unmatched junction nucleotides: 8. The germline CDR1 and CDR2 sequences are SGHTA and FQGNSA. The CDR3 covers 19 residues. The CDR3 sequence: CASSLDPSGGHLAKNIQYF. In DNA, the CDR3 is TGTGCCAGCAGCTTAGATCCTAGCGGGGGGCACCTAGCCAAAAACATTCAGTACTTC.

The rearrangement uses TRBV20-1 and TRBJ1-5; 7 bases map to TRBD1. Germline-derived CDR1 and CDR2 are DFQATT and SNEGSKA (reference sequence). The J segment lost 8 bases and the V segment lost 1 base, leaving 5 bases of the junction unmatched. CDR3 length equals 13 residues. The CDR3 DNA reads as TGCAGTGCTAGAGGGCAGGGGGGGAAGCCCCAGCATTTT. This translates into CSARGQGGKPQHF.

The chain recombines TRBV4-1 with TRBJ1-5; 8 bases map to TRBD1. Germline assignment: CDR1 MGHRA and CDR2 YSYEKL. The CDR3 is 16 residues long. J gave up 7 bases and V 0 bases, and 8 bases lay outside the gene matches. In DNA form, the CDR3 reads TGCGCCAGCAGCCAAGAAGGCAGGGGGCGCCGGCAGCCCCAGCATTTT. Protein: CASSQEGRGRRQPQHF.

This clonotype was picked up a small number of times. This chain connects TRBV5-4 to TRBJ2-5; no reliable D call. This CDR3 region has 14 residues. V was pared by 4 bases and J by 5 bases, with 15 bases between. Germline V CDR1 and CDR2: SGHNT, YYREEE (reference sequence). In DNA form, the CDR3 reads TGTGCCAGCAGCCCTAAAGATACGGAGGAGACCCAGTACTTC. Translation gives CASSPKDTEETQYF.

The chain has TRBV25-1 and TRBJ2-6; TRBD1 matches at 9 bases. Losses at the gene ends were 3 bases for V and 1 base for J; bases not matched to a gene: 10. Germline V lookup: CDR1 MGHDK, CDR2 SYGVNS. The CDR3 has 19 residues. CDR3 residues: CASSETPGQGGSGANVLTF. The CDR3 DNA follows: TGTGCCAGCAGTGAGACACCGGGACAGGGTGGTTCTGGGGCCAACGTCCTGACTTTC.

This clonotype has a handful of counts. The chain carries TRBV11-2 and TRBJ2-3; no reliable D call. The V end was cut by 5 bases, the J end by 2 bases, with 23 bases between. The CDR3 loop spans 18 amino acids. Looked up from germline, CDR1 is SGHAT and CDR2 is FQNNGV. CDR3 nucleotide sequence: TGTGCCAGCAGCCCCCGGAGTGTGGTAGCTCCTAACACAGATACGCAGTATTTT. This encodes CASSPRSVVAPNTDTQYF.

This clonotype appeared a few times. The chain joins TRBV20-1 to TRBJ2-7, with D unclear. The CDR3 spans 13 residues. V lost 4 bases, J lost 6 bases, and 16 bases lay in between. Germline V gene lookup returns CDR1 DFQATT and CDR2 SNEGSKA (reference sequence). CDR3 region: CSAKSDVRSEQYF. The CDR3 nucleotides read TGCAGTGCTAAGTCGGACGTCAGGAGCGAGCAGTACTTC.